This is a list of T cell receptor beta chains from one sample in a study of technical replicates of blood from a few donors. Repertoires were generated with immunoSEQ multiplex PCR, while TCRdb's copy carries only in-frame clones and drops some. The sample shows around 83,000 clones, about 94% of them seen only once. Sequenced sample: T cells isolated from PBMCs. Receptor source: a human donor in good health. Both conserved end residues are part of each CDR3. Fields, in order: CDR3 length, J gene, V gene, D gene, clone size, CDR3 DNA, CDR3 protein. A D gene is named only where the DNA matches it firmly. Size values are once, few and many counts, or a class for expanded clones, and some rows have none.

14	TRBJ2-1	TRBV7-3	TRBD1	NA	TGTGCCAGCAGCCAAGAGACAGGGCTCAATGAGCAGTTCTTC	CASSQETGLNEQFF
14	TRBJ2-1	TRBV5-1	NA	once	TGCGCCAGCAGCTTGGCCGTAGGGGTAGGTGAGCAGTTCTTC	CASSLAVGVGEQFF
15	TRBJ2-3	TRBV19	TRBD2	NA	TGTGCCAGTAGATATAGCGGGAGTGTCGCAGATACGCAGTATTTT	CASRYSGSVADTQYF
16	TRBJ2-7	TRBV7-8	NA	NA	TGTGCCAGCAGTTCCAAAGGGGAGGTGGGATCCTACGAGCAGTACTTC	CASSSKGEVGSYEQYF
15	TRBJ1-5	TRBV27	NA	NA	TGTGCCAGTAACCAGGGTATGTATAGCAATCAGCCCCAGCATTTT	CASNQGMYSNQPQHF
14	TRBJ2-1	TRBV10-1	NA	NA	TGCGCCAGCAGGGTTGACTGGTTACACAATGAGCAGTTCTTC	CASRVDWLHNEQFF
17	TRBJ2-1	TRBV27	TRBD1	NA	TGTGCCAGCAGTTTAGATGTCGGGACAGCGTCCTACAATGAGCAGTTCTTC	CASSLDVGTASYNEQFF
15	TRBJ1-1	TRBV5-6	TRBD1	NA	TGTGCCAGCAGCTTGGGAGGGGGGACAGGGACTGAAGCTTTCTTT	CASSLGGGTGTEAFF
12	TRBJ2-1	TRBV19	TRBD2	once	TGTGCCAGTAGTATCCGCGGGGGGGAGCAGTTCTTC	CASSIRGGEQFF
14	TRBJ1-5	TRBV7-2	NA	NA	TGTGCCAGCAGTTTTAGCGCAGACAATCAGCCCCAGCATTTT	CASSFSADNQPQHF
21	TRBJ2-2	TRBV4-3	NA	NA	TGCGCCAGCAGCCAAGAAGAGATAGGCTACCCCGATAACGAGGGTACCGGGGAGCTGTTTTTT	CASSQEEIGYPDNEGTGELFF
14	TRBJ1-3	TRBV5-6	NA	NA	TGTGCCAGCAGCTTAAGAGGATCTGGAAACACCATATATTTT	CASSLRGSGNTIYF
16	TRBJ2-1	TRBV6-1	NA	NA	TGTGCCAGCAGTGCCTACTTAACTAAACACGGCAATGAGCAGTTCTTC	CASSAYLTKHGNEQFF
14	TRBJ1-3	TRBV5-4	NA	NA	TGTGCCAGCAGCTTGGGCCGAGATGGAAACACCATATATTTT	CASSLGRDGNTIYF
14	TRBJ2-7	TRBV5-1	NA	once	TGCGCCAGCAGCTCGACAGGCCTGGGCTACGAGCAGTACTTC	CASSSTGLGYEQYF
15	TRBJ2-1	TRBV5-6	NA	NA	TGTGCCAGCAGCCCTATTAGGGGCTCCTACAATGAGCAGTTCTTC	CASSPIRGSYNEQFF
15	TRBJ2-7	TRBV6-5	NA	NA	TGTGCCAGCGGTTATGGACAGTGGAGCCCTTACGAGCAGTACTTC	CASGYGQWSPYEQYF
12	TRBJ2-1	TRBV11-2	NA	NA	TGTGCCAGCAGCCCAACTAGGTATGAGCAGTTCTTC	CASSPTRYEQFF
13	TRBJ1-4	TRBV5-6	NA	NA	TGTGCCAGCACAGACAGGCTTAATGAAAAACTGTTTTTT	CASTDRLNEKLFF
15	TRBJ1-2	TRBV4-1	TRBD1	NA	TGCGCCAGCAGCCAAGATAGTAGGGACAGATACGGCTACACCTTC	CASSQDSRDRYGYTF
16	TRBJ2-1	TRBV12-5	TRBD2	NA	TGTGCTAGTGGTTTGGTACTAAGCGGGAGGACCGATGAGCAGTTCTTC	CASGLVLSGRTDEQFF
13	TRBJ1-2	TRBV6-5	NA	NA	TGTGCCACCAGACTTTACGGCGGTGGGGGCTACACCTTC	CATRLYGGGGYTF
14	TRBJ2-1	TRBV7-9	TRBD1	once	TGTGCCAGCAGCTTCACAGGGGGCTACAATGAGCAGTTCTTC	CASSFTGGYNEQFF
15	TRBJ2-6	TRBV6-6	NA	NA	TGTGCCAGCAGTAATAGCGGCTCTGGGGCCAACGTCCTGACTTTC	CASSNSGSGANVLTF
13	TRBJ1-3	TRBV19	NA	once	TGTGCCAGTAGTATAAGAGCTGGAAACACCATATATTTT	CASSIRAGNTIYF
14	TRBJ2-3	TRBV7-3	TRBD2	once	TGTGCCAGCGCGGCGGGAGGGCCCACAGATACGCAGTATTTT	CASAAGGPTDTQYF
15	TRBJ2-7	TRBV5-1	TRBD1	NA	TGCGCCAGCAGCTTGGGACAGGGGGGACTCTACGAGCAGTACTTC	CASSLGQGGLYEQYF
15	TRBJ2-2	TRBV9	NA	NA	TGTGCCAGCAGCGTAGCAGGGGCGAACACCGGGGAGCTGTTTTTT	CASSVAGANTGELFF
15	TRBJ1-3	TRBV6-1	NA	once	TGTGCCAGCAATGAGCAGGGGAACTCTGGAAACACCATATATTTT	CASNEQGNSGNTIYF
16	TRBJ2-7	TRBV6-6	NA	NA	TGTGCCAGCAGTTACCATGAAGACAGGGACTTCTACGAGCAGTACTTC	CASSYHEDRDFYEQYF
12	TRBJ2-7	TRBV5-6	NA	NA	TGTGCCAGCAGCTTGCTGTCCTACGAGCAGTACTTC	CASSLLSYEQYF
15	TRBJ2-2	TRBV30	TRBD1	once	TGTGCCTTAAACGCTGGGACAGGGAACACCGGGGAGCTGTTTTTT	CALNAGTGNTGELFF
14	TRBJ1-1	TRBV27	NA	NA	TGTGCCAGCAGTGTTAGGGACACGACCACTGAAGCTTTCTTT	CASSVRDTTTEAFF
12	TRBJ1-1	TRBV18	NA	NA	TGTGCCAGCTCACCGGTAGTAGCTGAAGCTTTCTTT	CASSPVVAEAFF
13	TRBJ1-2	TRBV18	NA	NA	TGTGCCAGCTCACCAGACAGAAACTATGGCTACACCTTC	CASSPDRNYGYTF
13	TRBJ1-5	TRBV28	NA	NA	TGTGCCAGCAGTCTAGTGAGCAATCAGCCCCAGCATTTT	CASSLVSNQPQHF
14	TRBJ2-5	TRBV29-1	TRBD2	NA	TGCAGCGTAGCTACTAGCGGGAGTCGAGAGACCCAGTACTTC	CSVATSGSRETQYF